This is a list of T cell receptor beta chains from one sample in a study of blood T cell repertoires in COVID-19. Clones were read by immunoSEQ multiplex PCR, and TCRdb kept only the in-frame ones, dropping some. The table shows around 200,000 clones, with roughly 80% occurring only once. The sequencing input was peripheral blood. The receptors originated from a woman aged 40 to 50 with active or convalescent COVID-19. Each CDR3 is given without its conserved first and last residue.

v_call	j_call	cdr3_aa
TRBV7-2	TRBJ1-2	ASSLAAANYGYT
TRBV28	TRBJ1-1	ASSLTGTGNTEAF
TRBV2	TRBJ2-2	ASRPGTGNTGELF
TRBV6-1	TRBJ2-7	ASSEARSSYEQY
TRBV12-3/TRBV12-4	TRBJ1-2	ASKRDRGDGYT
TRBV12-1	TRBJ2-7	ASSNRVPSYEQY
TRBV7-9	TRBJ1-1	ASSKEGVMTEAF
TRBV3-1/TRBV3-2	TRBJ2-7	ASSPGQGSYEQY
TRBV3-1/TRBV3-2	TRBJ1-6	ASSPRQGANSPLH
TRBV15	TRBJ1-5	ATSRSGQSNQPQH
TRBV20-1	TRBJ1-1	SASMTGLRNTEAF
TRBV24-1	TRBJ2-1	ATSDSRQVRSEQF
TRBV29-1	TRBJ1-1	SVDSGRVGTEAF
TRBV20-1	TRBJ1-1	SASNTGFTEAF
TRBV28	TRBJ1-2	ASSLGQNYGYT
TRBV5-1	TRBJ2-1	ASSLVSSGGAYNEQF
TRBV6-2/TRBV6-3	TRBJ1-1	ASSSPGQGAEAF
TRBV3-1/TRBV3-2	TRBJ1-2	ASSPQGLPTAGYT
TRBV3-1/TRBV3-2	TRBJ2-4	ASSPLPTGGEAKNIQY
TRBV2	TRBJ1-2	ASRDRVNYGYT
TRBV7-9	TRBJ1-1	ASSQDSREAF
TRBV7-9	TRBJ2-7	ASSLVGIAGGTHEQY
TRBV4-2	TRBJ2-7	ASSQLGTSGTPEQY
TRBV19	TRBJ1-2	ASSNRAYGYT
TRBV7-8	TRBJ2-5	ASSLRSQETQY
TRBV13	TRBJ2-2	ASSWLNTGELF
TRBV7-9	TRBJ2-7	ASSVTGGNEQY